This T cell receptor (beta chain) stems from a study of blood T cell repertoires in COVID-19. For the study at large: Donors in the United States, Italy and Spain gave samples during acute or convalescent COVID-19. From T cells, B-cell-depleted T cells, or PBMCs came the material, which was cDNA or gDNA.

V shed 1 base and J shed 11 bases, with 14 bases lying between them. The CDR3 consists of 13 residues. Germline loops: CDR1 SEHNR, CDR2 FQNEAQ (reference sequence). Per the original data handling: Amplification of reference gene primers was used by the study to estimate nucleated cell counts. TCRdb keeps only in-frame clones here, not all; method: immunoSEQ multiplex PCR. Clone size and V and J calls were adopted from that table, with D and trimming inferred from the DNA. The table includes around 98,000 clones, around 82% detected once. The TCR originated in a man aged 70-80 years with active or convalescent COVID-19. Material: peripheral blood. The rearrangement uses TRBV7-9 and TRBJ1-1; D gene uncertain. The CDR3 DNA reads TGTGCCAGCAGCTTAGGGTCCTTCTCCGAGGCTTTCTTT. Encoded protein: CASSLGSFSEAFF.